This TCR beta chain was retrieved from a study of cytomegalovirus exposure and HLA in healthy donors. The CDR3 consists of 14 residues. Deletions cut 4 bases from V and 2 bases from J, with 12 bases between. Germline V gene sequence: CDR1 MDHEN, CDR2 SYDVKM. Primers: 60 Vbeta forward and 13 Jbeta reverse. Here immunoSEQ multiplex PCR was the method, and the copy in TCRdb shows in-frame clones only, minus some. The sample lists more than 70,000 clones, around 70% occurring once. The chain uses TRBV28 and TRBJ2-7; unclear D gene. This clonotype was obtained from a middle-aged man in good health and CMV-seropositive. Sequencing used PBMCs. This CDR3 reads CASSSPTETYEQYF. Written as DNA, the CDR3 is TGTGCCAGCAGTTCCCCCACCGAGACCTACGAGCAGTACTTC.